The source of this TCR beta chain is a study of T-cell memory formation after mild COVID-19. For the study at large: For the most part, TCR clusters were specific to one donor.

V was clipped by 1 base and J by 11 bases, with 5 bases between them. This CDR3 has 10 residues. CDR1 LGHNA and CDR2 YSLEER come from the germline V gene. This clonotype was seen ten or more times. From 5'RACE with constant-segment primers came TCR alpha and TCR beta cDNA libraries that carried sample barcodes and UMIs. MiXCR was run by TCRdb on the 5' RACE reads, yielding one entry per CDR3 protein. The repertoire holds roughly 160,000 distinct CDR3 sequences, with 10% to 15% as singletons. V usage is TRBV4-3 and J usage is TRBJ1-1, with D maybe TRBD1 (5 bases). The clonotype was recovered from a man between 18 and 35 years old who had mild COVID-19 (a few samples of this study predate the infection). Cell type and time point are not known. The specimen sequenced was PBMCs or a T cell subset sorted from them (not recorded which). For the CDR3, the DNA is TGCGCCAGCAGCCAAGGGGGGGCTTTCTTT. Protein sequence: CASSQGGAFF.